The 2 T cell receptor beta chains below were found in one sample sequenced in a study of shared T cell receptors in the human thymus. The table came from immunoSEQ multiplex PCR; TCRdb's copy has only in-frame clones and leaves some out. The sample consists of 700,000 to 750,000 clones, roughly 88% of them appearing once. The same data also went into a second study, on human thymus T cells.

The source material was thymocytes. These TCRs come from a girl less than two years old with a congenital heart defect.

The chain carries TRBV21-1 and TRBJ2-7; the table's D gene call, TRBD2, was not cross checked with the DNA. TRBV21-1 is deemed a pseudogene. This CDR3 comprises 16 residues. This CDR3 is CASSKSWDFRSYEQYF. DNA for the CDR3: TGTGCCAGCAGCAAGAGTTGGGACTTCCGCTCCTACGAGCAGTACTTC.

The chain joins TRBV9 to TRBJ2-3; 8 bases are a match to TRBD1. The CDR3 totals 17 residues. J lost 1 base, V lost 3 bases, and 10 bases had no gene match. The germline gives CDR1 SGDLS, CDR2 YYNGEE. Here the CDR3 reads CASSARPGTGRTDTQYF. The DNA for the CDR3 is TGTGCCAGCAGCGCTCGCCCGGGGACAGGTCGCACAGATACGCAGTATTTT.